One T cell receptor (beta chain) is described in this entry. The repertoire was sequenced with immunoSEQ multiplex PCR; TCRdb's copy has only in-frame clones and lacks some. This table holds fewer than 50,000 clones, around four fifths found once. This sample stems from a study of a mutant IDH1 vaccine in newly diagnosed glioma. Looking at the study overall: Among treated patients, about 62% were male and about 40% female, and mean age was around 40 years.

This CDR3 is 14 amino acids long. Trimming pared 0 bases from V and 8 bases from J, leaving 13 bases between. Germline CDR1 SGHAT, CDR2 FQNNGV. Time point of the sample: baseline, week 1 (first vaccination visit). Specified treatment: pre-vaccination baseline after standard-of-care therapy. This receptor was taken from a man between 35 and 55 years old with glioma. Some clones in this sample may be carry-over from other donors' samples. Material: PBMCs, obtained from a glioma patient treated with radiotherapy, temozolomide or both. This rearrangement joins TRBV11-2 to TRBJ1-2, with D perhaps TRBD1 (5 bases). CDR3 DNA: TGTGCCAGCAGCTTAGAACCGGGACTCGGAGGCTACACCTTC. Encoded protein: CASSLEPGLGGYTF. The complete variable domain, with remaining parts taken from reference TRBV11-2 and TRBJ1-2, reads EAGVAQSPRYKIIEKRQSVAFWCNPISGHATLYWYQQILGQGPKLLIQFQNNGVVDDSQLPKDRFSAERLKGVDSTLKIQPAKLEDSAVYLCASSLEPGLGGYTFGSGTRLTVV.